Listed below are T cell receptor beta chains from one sample, sequenced in a study of shared clonotypes between healthy human individuals. The table came from immunoSEQ multiplex PCR; TCRdb's copy has only in-frame clones and leaves some out. The sample includes some 600,000 clones, about 96% of them seen just once. The specimen sequenced was naive CD8+ T cells sorted from blood. The receptor set was obtained from a woman aged 30 to 39 in good health. Each CDR3 is given with its conserved first and last residue. The order of the fields is CDR3 length, J gene, clone size, V gene, D gene, CDR3 DNA, CDR3 protein. D genes are given only for firm matches. Expanded clones get a size class; other rows say once, few or many, or leave the size out.

length: 13; J: TRBJ1-5; size: .; V: TRBV19; D: TRBD1; DNA: TGTGCCAGTACCCCGGGAACAGGGGGGCCCCAGCATTTT; CDR3: CASTPGTGGPQHF
length: 14; J: TRBJ2-1; size: .; V: TRBV4-1; D: TRBD2; DNA: TGCGCCAGCAGCCAAGATGGCGCGGGAGGATTTCAGTTCTTC; CDR3: CASSQDGAGGFQFF
length: 16; J: TRBJ2-7; size: .; V: TRBV9; D: TRBD2; DNA: TGTGCCAGCAGCCCCCGGCCTAGCGGGAGGGCCAACGAGCAGTACTTC; CDR3: CASSPRPSGRANEQYF
length: 14; J: TRBJ1-1; size: once; V: TRBV5-8; D: .; DNA: TGTGCCAGCAGCTTGTTAGGTCCCAACACTGAAGCTTTCTTT; CDR3: CASSLLGPNTEAFF
length: 16; J: TRBJ2-3; size: .; V: TRBV13; D: TRBD2; DNA: TGTGCCAGCAGCACCCGGACTAGCGGGAGGGGAGATACGCAGTATTTT; CDR3: CASSTRTSGRGDTQYF
length: 15; J: TRBJ1-1; size: .; V: TRBV28; D: .; DNA: TGTGCCAGCAGTTTCCCCCCCCCGGTGACCACTGAAGCTTTCTTT; CDR3: CASSFPPPVTTEAFF
length: 16; J: TRBJ2-7; size: .; V: TRBV2; D: .; DNA: TGTGCCAGCAGCCACGACAGGCTCCTCGCTTCCTACGAGCAGTACTTC; CDR3: CASSHDRLLASYEQYF
length: 13; J: TRBJ1-2; size: .; V: TRBV2; D: TRBD1; DNA: TGTGCCAGCAGTGGGGGACAGAACTATGGCTACACCTTC; CDR3: CASSGGQNYGYTF
length: 15; J: TRBJ2-7; size: .; V: TRBV6-5; D: .; DNA: TGTGCCAGCAGTTACTCTTTGACGCGTGGCTACGAGCAGTACTTC; CDR3: CASSYSLTRGYEQYF
length: 14; J: TRBJ2-7; size: .; V: TRBV7-6; D: .; DNA: TGTGCCAGCAGCTTAGGCGCCGACACTTACGAGCAGTACTTC; CDR3: CASSLGADTYEQYF
length: 18; J: TRBJ2-6; size: once; V: TRBV4-1; D: .; DNA: TGCGCCAGCAGCCAAGACGACAGCCTCCTCTCTGGGGCCAACGTCCTGACTTTC; CDR3: CASSQDDSLLSGANVLTF
length: 15; J: TRBJ2-7; size: .; V: TRBV25-1; D: TRBD1; DNA: TGTGCCAGCAGGCCCCATGGACAGGGGGGCTACGAGCAGTACTTC; CDR3: CASRPHGQGGYEQYF
length: 15; J: TRBJ2-7; size: .; V: TRBV6-5; D: TRBD2; DNA: TGTGCCAGCAGTACCCCGACTAGCGGCAAATACGAGCAGTACTTC; CDR3: CASSTPTSGKYEQYF
length: 14; J: TRBJ1-2; size: .; V: TRBV19; D: .; DNA: TGTGCCAGTAAAAACACCAGGGGAGGCTATGGCTACACCTTC; CDR3: CASKNTRGGYGYTF
length: 18; J: TRBJ2-6; size: .; V: TRBV5-6; D: .; DNA: TGTGCCAGCAGCTCGCCTAGCGAGCCCCGACCTGGGGCCAACGTCCTGACTTTC; CDR3: CASSSPSEPRPGANVLTF
length: 15; J: TRBJ1-2; size: .; V: TRBV9; D: .; DNA: TGTGCCAGCAGCCCGAGAAGGGACTACAACTATGGCTACACCTTC; CDR3: CASSPRRDYNYGYTF
length: 12; J: TRBJ1-1; size: .; V: TRBV29-1; D: .; DNA: TGCAGCGTTGAAGGACAGAACATTGAAGCTTTCTTT; CDR3: CSVEGQNIEAFF
length: 14; J: TRBJ1-5; size: .; V: TRBV19; D: TRBD1; DNA: TGTGCCAGTAGTCAGCCGGGACAGGGTAGACCCCAGCATTTT; CDR3: CASSQPGQGRPQHF
length: 20; J: TRBJ2-1; size: .; V: TRBV9; D: TRBD2; DNA: TGTGCCAGCAGCGTAGCCGAAGGACTAGCGGGAGGGCCCCCCTACAATGAGCAGTTCTTC; CDR3: CASSVAEGLAGGPPYNEQFF
length: 16; J: TRBJ2-7; size: .; V: TRBV11-1; D: .; DNA: TGTGCCAGCAGTTCCACCCCAGGGCTAGCAGTCTACGAGCAGTACTTC; CDR3: CASSSTPGLAVYEQYF
length: 16; J: TRBJ1-4; size: .; V: TRBV2; D: TRBD1; DNA: TGTGCCAGCAGTGAGTCTCTGGACAGGGATAATGAAAAACTGTTTTTT; CDR3: CASSESLDRDNEKLFF
length: 15; J: TRBJ1-5; size: .; V: TRBV6-5; D: TRBD1; DNA: TGTGCCAGCAGACTGACGGACAGGAGCAATCAGCCCCAGCATTTT; CDR3: CASRLTDRSNQPQHF
length: 15; J: TRBJ2-1; size: .; V: TRBV19; D: TRBD2; DNA: TGTGCCAGTAGCTGGGGACTAGCGGGAGGTCGGGAGCAGTTCTTC; CDR3: CASSWGLAGGREQFF
length: 17; J: TRBJ2-1; size: .; V: TRBV5-5; D: TRBD2; DNA: TGTGCCAGCAGCTTGGGGCCCTCTAGCGGGAGGGGGGAGGAGCAGTTCTTC; CDR3: CASSLGPSSGRGEEQFF
length: 15; J: TRBJ1-5; size: .; V: TRBV7-6; D: TRBD1; DNA: TGTGCCAGCAGCCCCGGACAGGGGGGGAATCAGCCCCAGCATTTT; CDR3: CASSPGQGGNQPQHF
length: 11; J: TRBJ2-7; size: .; V: TRBV28; D: .; DNA: TGTGCCAGCAGTCCCGCCTACGAGCAGTACTTC; CDR3: CASSPAYEQYF
length: 13; J: TRBJ2-6; size: .; V: TRBV5-4; D: .; DNA: TGTGCCAGCAGCTTGAGCGGGGCCAACGTCCTGACTTTC; CDR3: CASSLSGANVLTF
length: 15; J: TRBJ2-7; size: .; V: TRBV4-1; D: TRBD1; DNA: TGCGCCAGCAGCCAAGCTCTAGGACAGGTTTACGAGCAGTACTTC; CDR3: CASSQALGQVYEQYF
length: 15; J: TRBJ2-1; size: .; V: TRBV15; D: .; DNA: TGTGCCACCAGCAGAGAGACCATCCACTTCGATGAGCAGTTCTTC; CDR3: CATSRETIHFDEQFF
length: 19; J: TRBJ2-7; size: once; V: TRBV4-1; D: TRBD2; DNA: TGCGCCAGCAGCCAGGGGGAAGGACTAGCGATCCCGACCAGGGACGAGCAGTACTTC; CDR3: CASSQGEGLAIPTRDEQYF
length: 15; J: TRBJ2-1; size: .; V: TRBV13; D: TRBD2; DNA: TGTGCCAGCAGCGGGGGACTAGCGGGAGGATATGAGCAGTTCTTC; CDR3: CASSGGLAGGYEQFF
length: 15; J: TRBJ2-1; size: .; V: TRBV6-5; D: .; DNA: TGTGCCAGCAGTTATGTGGGCTCGACGGGGAATGAGCAGTTCTTC; CDR3: CASSYVGSTGNEQFF
length: 17; J: TRBJ2-1; size: .; V: TRBV7-2; D: TRBD2; DNA: TGTGCCAGCAGCTTCCCTCTAGGACTAGCGGAATACAATGAGCAGTTCTTC; CDR3: CASSFPLGLAEYNEQFF
length: 15; J: TRBJ2-7; size: .; V: TRBV5-1; D: TRBD2; DNA: TGCGCCAGCAGCTTGCTTAGCGGGAGAGTCTACGAGCAGTACTTC; CDR3: CASSLLSGRVYEQYF
length: 16; J: TRBJ2-1; size: .; V: TRBV11-2; D: TRBD2; DNA: TGTGCCAGCAGCTTAATAGCGGGGGGCTCCCCGGGTGAGCAGTTCTTC; CDR3: CASSLIAGGSPGEQFF
length: 12; J: TRBJ1-5; size: .; V: TRBV19; D: .; DNA: TGTGCCAGTAGCCGCGTGGGGGAGCCCCAGCATTTT; CDR3: CASSRVGEPQHF
length: 14; J: TRBJ2-5; size: .; V: TRBV28; D: TRBD2; DNA: TGTGCCAGCAGGGTAGCGGGAGGCCAAGAGACCCAGTACTTC; CDR3: CASRVAGGQETQYF